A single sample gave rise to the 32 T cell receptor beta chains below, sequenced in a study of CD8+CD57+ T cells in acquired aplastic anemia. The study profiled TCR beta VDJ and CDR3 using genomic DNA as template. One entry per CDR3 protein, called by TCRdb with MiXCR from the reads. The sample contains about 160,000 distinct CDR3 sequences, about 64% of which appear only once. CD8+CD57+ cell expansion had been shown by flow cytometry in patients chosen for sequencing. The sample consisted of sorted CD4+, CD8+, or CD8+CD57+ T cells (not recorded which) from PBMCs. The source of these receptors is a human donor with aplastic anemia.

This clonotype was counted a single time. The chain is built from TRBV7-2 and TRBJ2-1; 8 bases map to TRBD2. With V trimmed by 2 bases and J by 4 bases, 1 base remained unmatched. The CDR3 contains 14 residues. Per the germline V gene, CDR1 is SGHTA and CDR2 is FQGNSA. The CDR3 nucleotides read TGTGCCAGCAGCTTATTAGCGGGGTACAATGAGCAGTTCTTC. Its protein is CASSLLAGYNEQFF.

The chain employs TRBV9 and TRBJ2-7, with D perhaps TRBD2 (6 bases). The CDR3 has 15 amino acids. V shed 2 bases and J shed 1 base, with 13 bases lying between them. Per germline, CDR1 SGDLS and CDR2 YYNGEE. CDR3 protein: CASSVEDYSSYEQYF. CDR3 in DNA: TGTGCCAGCAGCGTCGAGGACTACAGTTCCTACGAGCAGTACTTC.

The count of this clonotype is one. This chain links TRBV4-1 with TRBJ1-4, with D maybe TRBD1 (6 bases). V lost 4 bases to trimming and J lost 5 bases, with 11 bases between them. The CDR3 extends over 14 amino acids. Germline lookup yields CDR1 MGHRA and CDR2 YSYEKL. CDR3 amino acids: CASSRKDSNEKLFF. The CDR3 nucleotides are TGCGCCAGCAGCCGCAAGGACAGCAATGAAAAACTGTTTTTT.

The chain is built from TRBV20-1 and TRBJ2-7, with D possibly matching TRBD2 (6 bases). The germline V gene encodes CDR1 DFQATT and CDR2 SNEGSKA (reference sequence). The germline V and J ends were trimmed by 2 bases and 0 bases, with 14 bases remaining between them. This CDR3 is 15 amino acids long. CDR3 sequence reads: CSARLLALPSYEQYF. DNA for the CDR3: TGCAGTGCTAGACTTCTAGCGCTACCCTCCTACGAGCAGTACTTC.

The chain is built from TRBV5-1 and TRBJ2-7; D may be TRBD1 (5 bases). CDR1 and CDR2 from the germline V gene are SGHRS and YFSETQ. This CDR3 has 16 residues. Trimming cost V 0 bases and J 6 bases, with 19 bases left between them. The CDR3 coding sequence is TGCGCCAGCAGCTTGGCCTTCATTGAGCAGGGTAGCGAGCAGTACTTC. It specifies CASSLAFIEQGSEQYF.

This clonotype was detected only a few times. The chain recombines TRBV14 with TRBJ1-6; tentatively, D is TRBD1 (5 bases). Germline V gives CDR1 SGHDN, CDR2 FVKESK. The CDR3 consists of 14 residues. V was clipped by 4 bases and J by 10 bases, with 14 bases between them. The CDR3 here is CASSLEGRRSPLHF. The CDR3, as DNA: TGTGCCAGCAGCCTCGAGGGGAGACGATCACCCCTCCACTTT.

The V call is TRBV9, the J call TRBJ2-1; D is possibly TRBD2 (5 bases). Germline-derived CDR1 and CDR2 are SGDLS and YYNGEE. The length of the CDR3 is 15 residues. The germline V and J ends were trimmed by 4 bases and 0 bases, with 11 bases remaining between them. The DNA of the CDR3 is TGTGCCAGCAGCAAGGACTGGAGCTCCTACAATGAGCAGTTCTTC. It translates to CASSKDWSSYNEQFF.

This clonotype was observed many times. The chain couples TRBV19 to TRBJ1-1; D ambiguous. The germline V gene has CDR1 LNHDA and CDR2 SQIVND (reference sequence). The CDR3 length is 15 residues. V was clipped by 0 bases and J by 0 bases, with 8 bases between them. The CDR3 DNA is TGTGCCAGTAGTATAGATGCTGTCATGAACACTGAAGCTTTCTTT. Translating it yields CASSIDAVMNTEAFF.

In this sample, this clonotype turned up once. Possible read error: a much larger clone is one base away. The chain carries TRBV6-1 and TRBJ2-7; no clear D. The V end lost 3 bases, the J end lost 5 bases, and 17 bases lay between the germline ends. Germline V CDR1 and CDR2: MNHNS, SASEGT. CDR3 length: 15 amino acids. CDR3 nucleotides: TGTGCCAGCAGTGAGAACCCCGAGACGGGCCACGAGCAGTACTTC. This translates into CASSENPETGHEQYF.

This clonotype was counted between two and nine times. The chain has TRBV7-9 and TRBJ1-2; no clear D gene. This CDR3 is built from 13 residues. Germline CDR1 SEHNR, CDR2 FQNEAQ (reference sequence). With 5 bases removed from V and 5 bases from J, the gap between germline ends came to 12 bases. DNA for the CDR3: TGTGCCAGCAGCCCCGCGCTGGGGTATGGCTACACCTTC. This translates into CASSPALGYGYTF.

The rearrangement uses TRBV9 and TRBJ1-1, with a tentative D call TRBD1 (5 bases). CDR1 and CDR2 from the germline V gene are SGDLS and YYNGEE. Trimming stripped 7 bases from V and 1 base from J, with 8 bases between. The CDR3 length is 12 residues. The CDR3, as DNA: TGTGCCAGCGGGGGGGAGAACACTGAAGCTTTCTTT. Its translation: CASGGENTEAFF.

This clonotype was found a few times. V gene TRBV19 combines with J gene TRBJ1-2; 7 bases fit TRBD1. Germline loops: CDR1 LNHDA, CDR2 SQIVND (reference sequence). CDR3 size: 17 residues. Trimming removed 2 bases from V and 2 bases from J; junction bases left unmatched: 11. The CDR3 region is CASSILQQGPINYGYTF. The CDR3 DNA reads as TGTGCCAGTAGTATACTCCAACAGGGGCCCATCAACTATGGCTACACCTTC.

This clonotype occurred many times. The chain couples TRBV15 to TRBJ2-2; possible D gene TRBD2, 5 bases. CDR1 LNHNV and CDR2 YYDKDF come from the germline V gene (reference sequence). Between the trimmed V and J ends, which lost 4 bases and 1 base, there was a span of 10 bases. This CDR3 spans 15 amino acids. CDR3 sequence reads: CATSTRGGNTGELFF. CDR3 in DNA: TGTGCCACCAGCACTAGAGGAGGGAACACCGGGGAGCTGTTTTTT.

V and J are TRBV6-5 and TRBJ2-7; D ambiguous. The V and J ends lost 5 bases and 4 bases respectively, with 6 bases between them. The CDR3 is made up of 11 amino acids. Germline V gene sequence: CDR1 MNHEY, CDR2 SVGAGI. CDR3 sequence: CASSKLYEQYF. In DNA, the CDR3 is TGTGCCAGCAGTAAACTTTACGAGCAGTACTTC.

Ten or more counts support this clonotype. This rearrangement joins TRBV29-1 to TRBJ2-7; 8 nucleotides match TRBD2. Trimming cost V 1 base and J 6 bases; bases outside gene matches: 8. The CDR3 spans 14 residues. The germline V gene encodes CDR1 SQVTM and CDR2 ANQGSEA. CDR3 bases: TGCAGCGTTGAAGGGACGAGGGCGGGAGGCGAGCAGTACTTC. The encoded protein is CSVEGTRAGGEQYF.

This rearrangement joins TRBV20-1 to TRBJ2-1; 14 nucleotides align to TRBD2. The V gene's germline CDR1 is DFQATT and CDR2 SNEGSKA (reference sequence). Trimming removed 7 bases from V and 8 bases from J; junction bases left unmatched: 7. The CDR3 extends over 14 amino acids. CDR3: CSEVGTSGSYEQFF. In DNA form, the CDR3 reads TGCAGTGAGGTGGGGACTAGCGGGAGCTATGAGCAGTTCTTC.

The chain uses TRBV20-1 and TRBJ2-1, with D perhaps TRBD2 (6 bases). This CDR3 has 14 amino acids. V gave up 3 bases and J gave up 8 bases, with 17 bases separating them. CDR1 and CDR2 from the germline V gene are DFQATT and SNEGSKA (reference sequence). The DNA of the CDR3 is TGCAGTGCTAGTCCCGGGGGTTGGACGGATGAGCAGTTCTTC. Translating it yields CSASPGGWTDEQFF.

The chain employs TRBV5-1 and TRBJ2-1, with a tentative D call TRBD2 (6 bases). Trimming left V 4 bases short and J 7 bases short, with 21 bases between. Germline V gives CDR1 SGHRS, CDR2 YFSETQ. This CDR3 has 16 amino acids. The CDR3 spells CASSPIIWAGNNEQFF. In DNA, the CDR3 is TGCGCCAGCAGCCCAATAATCTGGGCGGGGAATAATGAGCAGTTCTTC. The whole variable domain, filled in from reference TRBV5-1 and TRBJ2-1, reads KAGVTQTPRYLIKTRGQQVTLSCSPISGHRSVSWYQQTPGQGLQFLFEYFSETQRNKGNFPGRFSGRQFSNSRSEMNVSTLELGDSALYLCASSPIIWAGNNEQFFGPGTRLTVL.

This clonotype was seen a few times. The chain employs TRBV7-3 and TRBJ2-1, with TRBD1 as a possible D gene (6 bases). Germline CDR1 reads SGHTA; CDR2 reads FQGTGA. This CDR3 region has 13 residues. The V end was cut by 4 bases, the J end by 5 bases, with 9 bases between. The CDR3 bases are TGTGCCAGCAGCTCGACAGGAAACAATGAGCAGTTCTTC. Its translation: CASSSTGNNEQFF.

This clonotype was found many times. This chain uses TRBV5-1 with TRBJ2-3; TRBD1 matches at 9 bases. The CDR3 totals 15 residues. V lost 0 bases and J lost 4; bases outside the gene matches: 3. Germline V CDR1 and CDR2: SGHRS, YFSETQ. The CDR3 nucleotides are TGCGCCAGCAGCTTGGAACAGGGGGCCGCAGATACGCAGTATTTT. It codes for CASSLEQGAADTQYF.

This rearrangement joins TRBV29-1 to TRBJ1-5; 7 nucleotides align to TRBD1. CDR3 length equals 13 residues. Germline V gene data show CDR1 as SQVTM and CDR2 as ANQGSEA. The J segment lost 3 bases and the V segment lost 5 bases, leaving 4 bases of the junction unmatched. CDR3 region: CSVLTGVNQPQHF. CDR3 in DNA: TGCAGCGTTCTAACAGGGGTCAATCAGCCCCAGCATTTT.

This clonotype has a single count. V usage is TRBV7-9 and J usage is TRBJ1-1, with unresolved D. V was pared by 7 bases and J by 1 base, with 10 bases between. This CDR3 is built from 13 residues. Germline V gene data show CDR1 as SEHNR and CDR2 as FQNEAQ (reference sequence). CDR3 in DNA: TGTGCCAGCATCCGTGTAGGGAACACTGAAGCTTTCTTT. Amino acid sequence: CASIRVGNTEAFF.

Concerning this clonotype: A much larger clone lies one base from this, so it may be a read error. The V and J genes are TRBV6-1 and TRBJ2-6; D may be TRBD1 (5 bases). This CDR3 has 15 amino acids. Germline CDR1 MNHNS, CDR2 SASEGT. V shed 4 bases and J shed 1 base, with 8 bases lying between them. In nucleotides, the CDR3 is TGTGCCAGCAGTGGACAGTCATCTGGGGCCAACGTCCTGACTTTC. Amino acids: CASSGQSSGANVLTF.

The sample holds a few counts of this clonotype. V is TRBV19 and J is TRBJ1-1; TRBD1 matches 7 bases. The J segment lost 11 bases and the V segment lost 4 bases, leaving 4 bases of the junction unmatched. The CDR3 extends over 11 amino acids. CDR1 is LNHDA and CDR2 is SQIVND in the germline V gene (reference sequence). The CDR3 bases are TGTGCCAGTAGTACGACAGGGACGGCTTTCTTT. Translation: CASSTTGTAFF.

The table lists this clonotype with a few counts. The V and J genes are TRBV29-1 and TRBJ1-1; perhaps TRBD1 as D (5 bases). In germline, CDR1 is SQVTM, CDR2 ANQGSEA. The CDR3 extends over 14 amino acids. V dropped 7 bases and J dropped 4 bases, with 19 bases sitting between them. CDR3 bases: TGCAGCGCTCCCGCGGGGCCCCCGGGCACTGAAGCTTTCTTT. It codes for CSAPAGPPGTEAFF.

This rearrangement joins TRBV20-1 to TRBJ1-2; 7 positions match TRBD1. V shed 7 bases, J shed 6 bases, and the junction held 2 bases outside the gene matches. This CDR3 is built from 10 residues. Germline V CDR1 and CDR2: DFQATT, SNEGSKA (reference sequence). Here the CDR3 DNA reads TGCAGTGGTGACAGGGATGGCTACACCTTC. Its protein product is CSGDRDGYTF.

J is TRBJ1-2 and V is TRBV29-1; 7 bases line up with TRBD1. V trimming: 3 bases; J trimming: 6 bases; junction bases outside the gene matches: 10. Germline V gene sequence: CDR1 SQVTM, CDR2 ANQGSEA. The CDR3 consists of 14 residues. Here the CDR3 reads CSVDETGIPDGYTF. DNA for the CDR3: TGCAGCGTTGATGAGACAGGGATACCCGATGGCTACACCTTC.

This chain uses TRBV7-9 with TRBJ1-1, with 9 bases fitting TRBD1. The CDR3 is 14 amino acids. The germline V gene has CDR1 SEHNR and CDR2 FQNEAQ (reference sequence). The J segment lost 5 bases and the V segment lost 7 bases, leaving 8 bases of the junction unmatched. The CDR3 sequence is CASKMNRGRTEAFF. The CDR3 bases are TGTGCCAGCAAGATGAACAGGGGGCGTACTGAAGCTTTCTTT.

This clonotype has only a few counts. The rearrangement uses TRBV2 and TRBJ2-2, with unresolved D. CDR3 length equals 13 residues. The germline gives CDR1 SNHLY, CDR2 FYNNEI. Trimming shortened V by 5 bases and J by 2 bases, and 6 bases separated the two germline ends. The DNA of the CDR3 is TGTGCCAGCAGTTTTCGTAACACCGGGGAGCTGTTTTTT. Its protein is CASSFRNTGELFF.

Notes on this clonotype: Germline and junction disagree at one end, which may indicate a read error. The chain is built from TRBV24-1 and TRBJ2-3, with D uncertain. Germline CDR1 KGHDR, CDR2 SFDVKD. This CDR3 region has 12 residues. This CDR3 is CATSDLSGTQYF. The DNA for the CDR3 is TGTGCCACCAGTGATCTATCGGGTACGCAGTACTTT.

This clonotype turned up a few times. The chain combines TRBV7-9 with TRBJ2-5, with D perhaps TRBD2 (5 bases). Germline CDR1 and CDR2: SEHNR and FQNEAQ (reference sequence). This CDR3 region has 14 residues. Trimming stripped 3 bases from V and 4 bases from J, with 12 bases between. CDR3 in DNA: TGTGCCAGCAGCTTGTTGGGCGGAGGAGAGACCCAGTACTTC. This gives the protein CASSLLGGGETQYF.

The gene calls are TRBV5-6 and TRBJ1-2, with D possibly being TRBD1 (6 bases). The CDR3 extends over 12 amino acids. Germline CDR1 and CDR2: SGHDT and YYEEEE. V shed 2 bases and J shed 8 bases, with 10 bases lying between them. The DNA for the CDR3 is TGTGCCAGCAGCTTAGGAGGGGGAGGCTACACCTTC. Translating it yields CASSLGGGGYTF.